This TCR beta chain came from a study of blood T cell repertoires in COVID-19. At the level of the study: The study drew acute and convalescent COVID-19 samples from the United States, Italy and Spain.

Looked up from germline, CDR1 is SGHDT and CDR2 is YYEEEE. V was pared by 5 bases and J by 2 bases, with 9 bases of the junction left unmatched. The CDR3 runs 16 residues. This clone was recorded once. The data were produced by immunoSEQ multiplex PCR, yet TCRdb's version contains in-frame clones alone and is incomplete. The sample has approximately 130,000 clones; approximately 84% are singletons. The sequence came from a human donor in a cohort sampled during active COVID-19. The gene calls are TRBV5-6 and TRBJ2-1, with 8 bases matching TRBD1. Sequences were obtained from peripheral blood. CDR3 bases: TGTGCCAGCAGTGAAGACAGGGGCGAAACCTACAATGAGCAGTTCTTC. It is translated as CASSEDRGETYNEQFF.